Below, 24 T cell receptor beta chains from the same sample are listed, as sequenced in a study of shared clonotypes between healthy human individuals (dated by TCRdb to about 2020). Library generation was performed with the immunoSEQ multiplex PCR assay. TCRdb provides this immuneACCESS table in a form limited to in-frame rearrangements. Some clones are lacking; in checked studies, under half of them reflect an unresolved V gene, and why the rest are absent is not known. Across this sample there are millions of clones, with roughly 96% seen only once. The top ten clones comprise 0.13% of the sample. Sequences were obtained from naive CD4+ T cells sorted from blood. Sample cell subset or site, as interpreted from the label and publication: CD45RA+ positively selected. The receptors stem from a man between 18 and 35 years old in good health.

The chain couples TRBV7-9 to TRBJ2-3; TRBD2 might be the D (7 bases). CDR1 is SEHNR, CDR2 FQNEAQ, per germline (reference sequence). Trimming removed 5 bases from V and 3 bases from J, with 15 bases in between. This CDR3 has 15 residues. The DNA of the CDR3 is TGTGCCAGCAGCGAGTCGGGGGGCCGGACAGATACGCAGTATTTT. It specifies CASSESGGRTDTQYF.

A word on this clone: This specimen includes other DNA sequences encoding the same CDR3. The chain combines TRBV10-3 with TRBJ2-3, with 8 bases lining up with TRBD1. CDR1 ENHRY and CDR2 SYGVKD come from the germline V gene. With V trimmed by 4 bases and J by 0 bases, 3 bases remained unmatched. This CDR3 contains 15 residues. CDR3 in DNA: TGTGCCATCAGTGTCGGACAGGGAAGCACAGATACGCAGTATTTT. Amino acids: CAISVGQGSTDTQYF.

The gene calls are TRBV7-2 and TRBJ1-1, with 8 bases aligning to TRBD1. Germline V gene sequence: CDR1 SGHTA, CDR2 FQGNSA. After removal of 5 bases from V and 10 bases from J, the junction contained 9 bases not matched to a gene. The CDR3 contains 13 residues. The CDR3 region has the DNA TGTGCCAGCAGCATCGGACAGGGCCTGGGAGCTTTCTTT. It specifies CASSIGQGLGAFF.

The rearrangement joins TRBV7-2 to TRBJ1-2, with 9 bases matching TRBD1. With 5 bases clipped from V and 6 bases from J, the junction kept 10 bases outside the gene matches. CDR1 is SGHTA and CDR2 is FQGNSA in the germline V gene. The CDR3 is 15 residues long. CDR3: CASSPNPGQGNGYTF. For the CDR3, the DNA is TGTGCCAGCAGCCCAAACCCGGGACAGGGCAATGGCTACACCTTC. The whole variable domain, remainder taken from reference TRBV7-2 and TRBJ1-2, is GAGVSQSPSNKVTEKGKDVELRCDPISGHTALYWYRQSLGQGLEFLIYFQGNSAPDKSGLPSDRFSAERTGGSVSTLTIQRTQQEDSAVYLCASSPNPGQGNGYTFGSGTRLTVV.

As regards this clone: With a much larger clone just one base away, this may be a read error. The sample contains more than one DNA sequence encoding this CDR3. The rearrangement joins TRBV6-5 to TRBJ1-5; no firm D call. V lost 5 bases and J lost 2, with 4 bases in between. Germline CDR1 MNHEY, CDR2 SVGAGI. The CDR3 has 12 residues. DNA of the CDR3: TGTGCCAGCAGTGCGGGCAATCAGCCCCAGCATTTT. It translates to CASSAGNQPQHF.

In its sample, this clone was seen once. The chain links TRBV2 to TRBJ1-5; the match to TRBD1 covers 7 bases. Germline V gives CDR1 SNHLY, CDR2 FYNNEI. V was pared by 5 bases and J by 4 bases, with 8 bases of the junction left unmatched. The CDR3 covers 15 residues. CDR3 sequence reads: CASSLEGGLNQPQHF. CDR3 bases: TGTGCCAGCAGTCTAGAAGGGGGCCTGAATCAGCCCCAGCATTTT.

The J gene is TRBJ1-2, the V gene TRBV28, with a possible D match to TRBD1 (5 bases). From germline, CDR1 is MDHEN and CDR2 SYDVKM. The V gene lost 2 bases and the J gene lost 4 bases, with 11 bases spanning the gap. The CDR3 loop spans 14 amino acids. The CDR3 region is CASSLQGVGYGYTF. As DNA, the CDR3 is TGTGCCAGCAGTTTACAGGGAGTTGGCTATGGCTACACCTTC.

The V and J genes are TRBV28 and TRBJ2-7, with TRBD2 matching 11 bases. CDR1 is MDHEN and CDR2 is SYDVKM in the germline V gene. This CDR3 is 16 amino acids long. J was trimmed by 7 bases and V by 3 bases; bases with no gene match: 11. The CDR3 reads CASSFLAGGSLGEQYF. Written as DNA, the CDR3 is TGTGCCAGCAGTTTTCTAGCGGGGGGTTCTTTAGGGGAGCAGTACTTC.

This sequence joins TRBV6-6 and TRBJ1-1; D might be TRBD1 (6 bases). V lost 6 bases and J lost 1, with 12 bases in between. In germline, CDR1 is MNHNY, CDR2 SVGAGI (reference sequence). The CDR3 extends over 14 amino acids. Here the CDR3 reads CASSSLQGNTEAFF. The CDR3, as DNA: TGTGCCAGCAGCTCCTTACAGGGGAACACTGAAGCTTTCTTT.

In the case of this clone: The junction does not match germline at one end; this may be a read error. The chain uses TRBV10-1 and TRBJ2-3; D is unresolved. The CDR3 totals 12 residues. Germline values: CDR1 WNHNN, CDR2 SYGVQD (reference sequence). CDR3 in DNA: TGCGCCACCAGTGCCGGCACAGATACGCAGTATTTT. Translated: CATSAGTDTQYF.

The rearrangement uses TRBV19 and TRBJ2-7; 10 bases are shared with TRBD2. With V trimmed by 5 bases and J by 0 bases, 7 bases remained unmatched. The CDR3 extends over 16 amino acids. Germline loops: CDR1 LNHDA, CDR2 SQIVND (reference sequence). The CDR3 DNA is TGTGCCAGTAGTCCCGGACTAGCGGTTAGCTCCTACGAGCAGTACTTC. Translation: CASSPGLAVSSYEQYF.

This clone appeared a few times. The same CDR3 also results from other DNA sequences found in this sample. The genes are TRBV7-2 and TRBJ2-7; TRBD2 aligns across 14 bases. Germline V CDR1 and CDR2: SGHTA, FQGNSA. V lost 3 bases and J lost 7; bases outside the gene matches: 5. The CDR3 has 15 amino acids. The CDR3: CASSLTSGGAREQYF. In DNA, the CDR3 is TGTGCCAGCAGCTTGACTAGCGGGGGGGCCCGGGAGCAGTACTTC. Combining the CDR3 with reference TRBV7-2 and TRBJ2-7 gives the whole variable domain GAGVSQSPSNKVTEKGKDVELRCDPISGHTALYWYRQSLGQGLEFLIYFQGNSAPDKSGLPSDRFSAERTGGSVSTLTIQRTQQEDSAVYLCASSLTSGGAREQYFGPGTRLTVT.

V is TRBV7-9 and J is TRBJ2-2; the D is unclear. CDR1 is SEHNR, CDR2 FQNEAQ, per germline (reference sequence). V was cut by 4 bases and J by 7 bases, with 13 bases left in between. CDR3 length: 14 residues. The CDR3 nucleotides are TGTGCCAGCAGCTCCCTGGAGATGAACGGGGAGCTGTTTTTT. The encoded protein is CASSSLEMNGELFF.

The chain employs TRBV30 and TRBJ2-7; 9 nucleotides match TRBD2. This CDR3 is built from 13 residues. With V trimmed by 2 bases and J by 7 bases, 6 bases remained unmatched. Per germline, CDR1 GTSNPN and CDR2 SVGIG (reference sequence). CDR3 sequence reads: CAWSLGLAGEQYF. The CDR3 DNA is TGTGCCTGGAGTCTAGGGCTAGCGGGAGAGCAGTACTTC.

The chain joins TRBV30 to TRBJ2-7, with D possibly matching TRBD1 (6 bases). The V end was cut by 2 bases, the J end by 6 bases, with 14 bases between. This CDR3 is 13 amino acids long. Per germline, CDR1 GTSNPN and CDR2 SVGIG (reference sequence). This chain's CDR3 is CAWSRQAYGEQYF. Written as DNA, the CDR3 is TGTGCCTGGAGTCGACAGGCTTACGGCGAGCAGTACTTC.

The J gene is TRBJ1-2, the V gene TRBV18; no firm D call. The V end was cut by 6 bases, the J end by 4 bases, with 21 bases between. The germline V gene has CDR1 KGHSH and CDR2 LQKENI. The CDR3 contains 16 residues. CDR3 DNA sequence: TGTGCCAGCTCTCACCAGGTTGCAGTCCTCGTCTATGGCTACACCTTC. It translates to CASSHQVAVLVYGYTF.

The CDR3 DNA is TGTGCCTCTGGGTTAGGGGCCCCTAACTATGGCTACACCTTC. Translated, it gives CASGLGAPNYGYTF. The chain combines TRBV6-5 with TRBJ1-2, with a weak D call TRBD1 (5 bases). CDR1 is MNHEY and CDR2 is SVGAGI in the germline V gene. V shed 11 bases and J shed 0 bases, with 16 bases lying between them. The CDR3 is 14 residues long.

The chain has TRBV5-4 and TRBJ2-5; TRBD1 matches at 7 bases. Germline V lookup: CDR1 SGHNT, CDR2 YYREEE (reference sequence). J lost 5 bases, V lost 0 bases, and 4 bases had no gene match. The CDR3 consists of 14 residues. The CDR3 DNA reads TGTGCCAGCAGCTTGGAGGGGGCTAGGGAGACCCAGTACTTC. Amino acid sequence: CASSLEGARETQYF. Supplemented by reference TRBV5-4 and TRBJ2-5, the full variable domain reads ETGVTQSPTHLIKTRGQQVTLRCSSQSGHNTVSWYQQALGQGPQFIFQYYREEENGRGNFPPRFSGLQFPNYSSELNVNALELDDSALYLCASSLEGARETQYFGPGTRLLVL.

CDR3 sequence: CASSLVGAGGAETQYF. DNA for the CDR3: TGTGCCAGCAGCTTGGTAGGTGCGGGCGGCGCCGAGACCCAGTACTTC. This chain uses TRBV5-6 with TRBJ2-5; a possible D gene is TRBD2 (5 bases). V was cut by 0 bases and J by 5 bases, with 17 bases left in between. CDR3 length: 16 residues. Germline CDR1 reads SGHDT; CDR2 reads YYEEEE. Full variable domain (missing parts from reference TRBV5-6 and TRBJ2-5): DAGVTQSPTHLIKTRGQQVTLRCSPKSGHDTVSWYQQALGQGPQFIFQYYEEEERQRGNFPDRFSGHQFPNYSSELNVNALLLGDSALYLCASSLVGAGGAETQYFGPGTRLLVL.

This clone was detected once. V usage is TRBV9 and J usage is TRBJ2-5; TRBD1 matches 8 bases. CDR3 length equals 17 residues. Germline V gene lookup returns CDR1 SGDLS and CDR2 YYNGEE. Losses at the gene ends were 3 bases for V and 5 bases for J; bases not matched to a gene: 15. This chain's CDR3 is CASSATQQGATWETQYF. The CDR3 DNA sequence: TGTGCCAGCAGCGCAACTCAGCAGGGGGCTACGTGGGAGACCCAGTACTTC.

DNA for the CDR3: TGCGCCAGCAGTCGAGTAATCGGCTCTGGCTCCTACGAGCAGTACTTC. Encoded protein: CASSRVIGSGSYEQYF. The chain carries TRBV4-1 and TRBJ2-7; D is undetermined. Germline V gives CDR1 MGHRA, CDR2 YSYEKL. This CDR3 is built from 16 residues. With 6 bases removed from V and 0 bases from J, the gap between germline ends came to 18 bases.

The chain links TRBV27 to TRBJ2-7, with D perhaps given as TRBD1 or TRBD2 (5 bases each). The V end was cut by 5 bases, the J end by 3 bases, with 11 bases between. Germline V gives CDR1 MNHEY, CDR2 SMNVEV (reference sequence). The CDR3 spans 13 residues. The CDR3 sequence: CASSRGPLYEQYF. CDR3 in DNA: TGTGCCAGCAGTAGGGGACCCCTCTACGAGCAGTACTTC.

This sequence joins TRBV7-9 and TRBJ1-2, with 7 bases fitting TRBD1. The CDR3 has 13 residues. Germline CDR1 and CDR2: SEHNR and FQNEAQ (reference sequence). Losses at the gene ends were 4 bases for V and 2 bases for J; bases not matched to a gene: 1. Written as DNA, the CDR3 is TGTGCCAGCAGCTACAGGGGAAACTATGGCTACACCTTC. Residues: CASSYRGNYGYTF.

V gene TRBV15 combines with J gene TRBJ2-7, with 8 bases lining up with TRBD1. The CDR3 consists of 15 residues. Germline V gives CDR1 LNHNV, CDR2 YYDKDF (reference sequence). J gave up 3 bases and V 0 bases, and 4 bases lay outside the gene matches. CDR3 protein: CATSREGQASYEQYF. CDR3 DNA sequence: TGTGCCACCAGCAGAGAGGGACAGGCTAGCTACGAGCAGTACTTC.